This T cell receptor (beta chain) appears in the sequencing data of a study of cytomegalovirus exposure and HLA in healthy donors. With regard to this clone: What it binds is not known.

At sampling all donors were nominally healthy, likely with unrecorded immune exposures. The CDR3 length is 13 residues. Germline CDR1 reads MGHRA; CDR2 reads YSYEKL. The V and J ends lost 6 bases and 6 bases respectively, with 14 bases between them. A multiplex PCR was run with 60 Vbeta primers and 13 Jbeta primers. Profiled with immunoSEQ multiplex PCR; TCRdb holds only in-frame clones, not every one. Of 130,000 or so clones listed, about 82% were seen once; the top ten hold approximately 1.8%. Findings of the study overall: Sequencing likely caused a cluster of highly shared sequence variants.

The clonotype originates from a female donor in good health and CMV-seropositive. Sample: PBMCs. The chain joins TRBV4-1 to TRBJ1-1, with D perhaps TRBD1 (6 bases). CDR3 coding DNA: TGCGCCAGCAGGAAACAGGGTTACTCTGAAGCTTTCTTT. Its protein product is CASRKQGYSEAFF.